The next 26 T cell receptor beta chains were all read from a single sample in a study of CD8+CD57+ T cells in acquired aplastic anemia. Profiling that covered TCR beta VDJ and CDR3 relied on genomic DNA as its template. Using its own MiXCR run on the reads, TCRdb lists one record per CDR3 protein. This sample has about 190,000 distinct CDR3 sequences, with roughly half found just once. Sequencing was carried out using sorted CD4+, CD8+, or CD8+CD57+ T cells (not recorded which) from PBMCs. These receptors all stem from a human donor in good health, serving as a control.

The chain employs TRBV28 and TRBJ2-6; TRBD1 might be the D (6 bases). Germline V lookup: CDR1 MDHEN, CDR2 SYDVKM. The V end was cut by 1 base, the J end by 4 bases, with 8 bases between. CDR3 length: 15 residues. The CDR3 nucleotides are TGTGCCAGCAGTTTATACCAGGGGGGGGCCAACGTCCTGACTTTC. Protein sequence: CASSLYQGGANVLTF. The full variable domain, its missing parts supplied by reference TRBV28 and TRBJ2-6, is DVKVTQSSRYLVKRTGEKVFLECVQDMDHENMFWYRQDPGLGLRLIYFSYDVKMKEKGDIPEGYSVSREKKERFSLILESASTNQTSMYLCASSLYQGGANVLTFGAGSRLTVL.

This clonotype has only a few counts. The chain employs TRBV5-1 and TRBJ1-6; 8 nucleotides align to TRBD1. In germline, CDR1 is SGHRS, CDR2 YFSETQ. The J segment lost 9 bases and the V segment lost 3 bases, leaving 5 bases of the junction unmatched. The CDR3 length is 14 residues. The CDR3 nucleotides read TGCGCCAGCAGCTCTGGACAGGGCTCTTCACCCCTCCACTTT. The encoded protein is CASSSGQGSSPLHF.

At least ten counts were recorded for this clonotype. The CDR3 spells CASSLGGLGAYFNSGANVLTF. CDR3 nucleotide sequence: TGTGCCAGCAGCCTAGGGGGTTTGGGGGCGTATTTCAACTCTGGGGCCAACGTCCTGACTTTC. The V gene is TRBV11-3, the J gene TRBJ2-6; maybe TRBD1 (6 bases). CDR1 is SGHNT, CDR2 YENEEA, per germline. The CDR3 is made up of 21 amino acids. Trimming pared 5 bases from V and 0 bases from J, leaving 26 bases between. The full variable domain, its missing parts supplied by reference TRBV11-3 and TRBJ2-6, is EAGVVQSPRYKIIEKKQPVAFWCNPISGHNTLYWYLQNLGQGPELLIRYENEEAVDDSQLPKDRFSAERLKGVDSTLKIQPAELGDSAVYLCASSLGGLGAYFNSGANVLTFGAGSRLTVL.

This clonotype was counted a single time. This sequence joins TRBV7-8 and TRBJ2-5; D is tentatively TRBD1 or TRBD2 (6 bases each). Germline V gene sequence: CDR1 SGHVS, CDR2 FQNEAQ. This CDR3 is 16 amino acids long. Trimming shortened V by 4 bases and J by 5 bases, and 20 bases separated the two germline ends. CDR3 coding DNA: TGTGCCAGCAGCTCCGAAGGGCGGGGACAAGGGGAGACCCAGTACTTC. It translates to CASSSEGRGQGETQYF.

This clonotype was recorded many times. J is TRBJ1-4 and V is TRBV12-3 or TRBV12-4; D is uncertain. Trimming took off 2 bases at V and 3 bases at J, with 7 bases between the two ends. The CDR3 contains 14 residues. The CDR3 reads CASSLQLSNEKLFF. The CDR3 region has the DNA TGTGCCAGCAGTTTACAGTTGTCTAATGAAAAACTGTTTTTT.

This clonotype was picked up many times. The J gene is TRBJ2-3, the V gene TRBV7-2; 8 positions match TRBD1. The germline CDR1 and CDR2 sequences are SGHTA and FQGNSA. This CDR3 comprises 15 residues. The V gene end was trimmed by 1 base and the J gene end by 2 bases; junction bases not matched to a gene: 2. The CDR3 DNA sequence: TGTGCCAGCAGCTTAGACAGGGGGTCCACAGATACGCAGTATTTT. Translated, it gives CASSLDRGSTDTQYF. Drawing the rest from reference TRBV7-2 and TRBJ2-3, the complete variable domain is GAGVSQSPSNKVTEKGKDVELRCDPISGHTALYWYRQSLGQGLEFLIYFQGNSAPDKSGLPSDRFSAERTGGSVSTLTIQRTQQEDSAVYLCASSLDRGSTDTQYFGPGTRLTVL.

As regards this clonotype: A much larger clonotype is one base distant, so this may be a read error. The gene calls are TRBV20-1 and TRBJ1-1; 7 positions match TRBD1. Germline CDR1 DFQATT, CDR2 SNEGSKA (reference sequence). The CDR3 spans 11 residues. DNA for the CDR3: TGCGGTGCTAGAGATCTCCCGACAGGGATCTTT. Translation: CGARDLPTGIF.

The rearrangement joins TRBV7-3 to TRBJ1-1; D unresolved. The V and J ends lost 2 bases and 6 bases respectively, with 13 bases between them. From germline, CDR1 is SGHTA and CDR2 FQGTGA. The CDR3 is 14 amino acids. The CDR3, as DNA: TGTGCCAGCAGCTTAGCCAGGAGAAGCGCTGAAGCTTTCTTT. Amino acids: CASSLARRSAEAFF.

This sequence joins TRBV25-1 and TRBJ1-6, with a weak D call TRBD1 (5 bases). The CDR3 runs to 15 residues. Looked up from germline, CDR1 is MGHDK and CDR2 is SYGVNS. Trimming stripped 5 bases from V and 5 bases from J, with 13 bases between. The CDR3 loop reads CASSSTGTHNSPLHF. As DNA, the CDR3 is TGTGCCAGCAGTTCAACCGGGACCCATAATTCACCCCTCCACTTT.

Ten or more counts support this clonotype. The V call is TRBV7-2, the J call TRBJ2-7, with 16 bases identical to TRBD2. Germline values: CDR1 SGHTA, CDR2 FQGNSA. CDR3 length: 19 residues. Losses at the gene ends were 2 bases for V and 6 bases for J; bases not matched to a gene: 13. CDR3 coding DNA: TGTGCCAGCAGCTTATGGGGGACTAGCGGGGGGGCGACCGGGGGCGAGCAGTACTTC. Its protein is CASSLWGTSGGATGGEQYF.

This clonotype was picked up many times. The CDR3 loop reads CASSEYNSPLHF. The DNA of the CDR3 is TGTGCCAGCAGTGAATACAATTCACCCCTCCACTTT. The gene calls are TRBV25-1 and TRBJ1-6; D remains unclear. The length of the CDR3 is 12 residues. CDR1 and CDR2 from the germline V gene are MGHDK and SYGVNS. V was trimmed by 0 bases and J by 7 bases, leaving 1 base between them.

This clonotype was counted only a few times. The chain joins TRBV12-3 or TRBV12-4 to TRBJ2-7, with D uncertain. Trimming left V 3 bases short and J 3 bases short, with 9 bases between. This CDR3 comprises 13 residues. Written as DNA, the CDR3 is TGTGCCAGCAGTTTGAGTCTTAACTACGAGCAGTACTTC. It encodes CASSLSLNYEQYF.

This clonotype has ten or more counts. The CDR3 is CASRSSGTGHNEQYF. The DNA of the CDR3 is TGTGCCAGCAGGAGTTCCGGGACAGGGCATAACGAGCAGTACTTC. V gene TRBV6-5 combines with J gene TRBJ2-7, with TRBD1 matching over 9 bases. The CDR3 is made up of 15 amino acids. V was pared by 6 bases and J by 5 bases, with 11 bases of the junction left unmatched. Per germline, CDR1 MNHEY and CDR2 SVGAGI.

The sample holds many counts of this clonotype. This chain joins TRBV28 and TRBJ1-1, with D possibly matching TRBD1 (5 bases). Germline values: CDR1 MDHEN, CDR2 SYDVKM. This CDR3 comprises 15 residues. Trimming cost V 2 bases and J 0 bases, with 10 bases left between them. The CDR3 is CASSLPDRLNTEAFF. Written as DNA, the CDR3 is TGTGCCAGCAGTTTACCCGACAGATTGAACACTGAAGCTTTCTTT.

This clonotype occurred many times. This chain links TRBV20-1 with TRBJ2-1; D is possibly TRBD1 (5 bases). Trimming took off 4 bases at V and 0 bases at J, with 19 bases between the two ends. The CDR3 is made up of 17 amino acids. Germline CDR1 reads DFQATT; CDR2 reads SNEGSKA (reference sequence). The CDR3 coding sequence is TGCAGTGCTACCAAGGGAAGGGGTTCAAGCTCCTACAATGAGCAGTTCTTC. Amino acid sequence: CSATKGRGSSSYNEQFF.

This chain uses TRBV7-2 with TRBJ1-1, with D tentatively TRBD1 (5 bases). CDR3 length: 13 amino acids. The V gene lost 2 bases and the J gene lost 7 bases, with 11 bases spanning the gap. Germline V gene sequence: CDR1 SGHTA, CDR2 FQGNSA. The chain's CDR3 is CASSLFQGGEAFF. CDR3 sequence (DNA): TGTGCCAGCAGCTTATTTCAGGGAGGTGAAGCTTTCTTT.

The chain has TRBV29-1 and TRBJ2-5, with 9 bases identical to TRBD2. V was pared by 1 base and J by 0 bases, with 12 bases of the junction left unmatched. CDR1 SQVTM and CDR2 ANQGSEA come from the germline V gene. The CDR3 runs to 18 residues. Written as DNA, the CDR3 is TGCAGCGTTGAAGGGGCGTCGTGGCCTAGCGGGGACCAAGAGACCCAGTACTTC. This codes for CSVEGASWPSGDQETQYF.

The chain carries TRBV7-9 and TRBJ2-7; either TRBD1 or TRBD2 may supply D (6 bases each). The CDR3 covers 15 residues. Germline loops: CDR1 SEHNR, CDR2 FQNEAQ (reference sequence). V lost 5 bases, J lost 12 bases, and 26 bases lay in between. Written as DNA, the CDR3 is TGTGCCAGCAGCCGAGGGGGGACCCCTATCCTACGACGGTACTTC. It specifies CASSRGGTPILRRYF.

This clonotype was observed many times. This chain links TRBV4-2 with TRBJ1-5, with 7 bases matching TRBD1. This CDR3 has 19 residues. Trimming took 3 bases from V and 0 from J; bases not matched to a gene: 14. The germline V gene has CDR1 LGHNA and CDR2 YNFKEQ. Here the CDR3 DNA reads TGTGCCAGCAGCCACGCGAGGACAGGACGATCCTATAGCAATCAGCCCCAGCATTTT. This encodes CASSHARTGRSYSNQPQHF.

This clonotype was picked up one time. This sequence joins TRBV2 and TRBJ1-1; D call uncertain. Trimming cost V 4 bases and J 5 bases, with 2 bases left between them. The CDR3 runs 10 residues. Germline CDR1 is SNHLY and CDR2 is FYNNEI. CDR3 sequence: CASSGTEAFF. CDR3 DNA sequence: TGTGCCAGCAGTGGTACTGAAGCTTTCTTT. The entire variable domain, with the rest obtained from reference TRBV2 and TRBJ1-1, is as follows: EPEVTQTPSHQVTQMGQEVILRCVPISNHLYFYWYRQILGQKVEFLVSFYNNEISEKSEIFDDQFSVERPDGSNFTLKIRSTKLEDSAMYFCASSGTEAFFGQGTRLTVV.

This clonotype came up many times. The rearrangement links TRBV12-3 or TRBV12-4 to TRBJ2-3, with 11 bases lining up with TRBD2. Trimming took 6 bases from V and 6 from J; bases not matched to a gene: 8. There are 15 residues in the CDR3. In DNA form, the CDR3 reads TGTGCCAGCAGCAAATTAGCGGGGGGGTTCGATACGCAGTATTTT. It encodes CASSKLAGGFDTQYF.

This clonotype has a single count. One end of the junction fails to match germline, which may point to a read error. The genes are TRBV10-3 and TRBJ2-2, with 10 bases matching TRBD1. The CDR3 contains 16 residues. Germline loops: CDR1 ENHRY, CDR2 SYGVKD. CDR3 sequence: CAISESGQGTTGELFF. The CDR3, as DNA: TGTGCCATCAGTGAGTCGGGACAGGGGACCACCGGGGAGCTGTTTTTC.

In DNA, the CDR3 is TGCGCCAGCAGCTTGACGACAGAGCAGCCCCAGCATTTT. This gives the protein CASSLTTEQPQHF. This sequence joins TRBV5-1 and TRBJ1-5, with a tentative D call TRBD1 (5 bases). The germline V gene has CDR1 SGHRS and CDR2 YFSETQ. The V end lost 1 base, the J end lost 7 bases, and 9 bases lay between the germline ends. The CDR3 length is 13 residues.

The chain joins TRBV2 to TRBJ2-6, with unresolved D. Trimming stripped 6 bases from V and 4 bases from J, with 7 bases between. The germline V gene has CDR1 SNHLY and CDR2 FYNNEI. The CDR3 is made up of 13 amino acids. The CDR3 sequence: CASSLQGANVLTF. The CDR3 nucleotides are TGTGCCAGCAGCTTACAGGGGGCCAACGTCCTGACTTTC.

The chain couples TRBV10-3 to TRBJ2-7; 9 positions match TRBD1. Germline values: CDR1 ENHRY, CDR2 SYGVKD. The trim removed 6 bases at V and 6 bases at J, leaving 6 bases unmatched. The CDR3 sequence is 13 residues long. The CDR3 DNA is TGTGCCATCAGCGGACAGGGGCTCTCCGAGCAGTACTTC. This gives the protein CAISGQGLSEQYF.

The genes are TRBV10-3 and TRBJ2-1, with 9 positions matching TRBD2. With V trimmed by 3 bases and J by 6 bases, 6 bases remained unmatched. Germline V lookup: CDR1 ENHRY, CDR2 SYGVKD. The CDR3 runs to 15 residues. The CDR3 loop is CAISESSGEANEQFF. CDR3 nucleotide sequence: TGTGCCATCAGTGAATCTAGCGGGGAGGCCAATGAGCAGTTCTTC.